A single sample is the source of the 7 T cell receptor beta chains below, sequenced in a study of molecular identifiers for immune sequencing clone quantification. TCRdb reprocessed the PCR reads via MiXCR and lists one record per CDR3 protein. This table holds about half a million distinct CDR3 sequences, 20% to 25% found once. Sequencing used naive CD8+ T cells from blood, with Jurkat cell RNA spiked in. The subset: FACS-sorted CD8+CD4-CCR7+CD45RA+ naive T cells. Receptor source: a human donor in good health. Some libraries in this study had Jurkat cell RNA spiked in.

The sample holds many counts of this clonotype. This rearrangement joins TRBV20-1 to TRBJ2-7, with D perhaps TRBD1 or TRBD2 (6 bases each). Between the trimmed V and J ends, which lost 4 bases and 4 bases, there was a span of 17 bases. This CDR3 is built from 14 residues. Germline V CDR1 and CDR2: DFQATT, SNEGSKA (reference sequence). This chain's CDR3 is CSAIAGTGAYEQYF. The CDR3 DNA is TGCAGTGCTATTGCGGGCACGGGGGCATACGAGCAGTACTTC.

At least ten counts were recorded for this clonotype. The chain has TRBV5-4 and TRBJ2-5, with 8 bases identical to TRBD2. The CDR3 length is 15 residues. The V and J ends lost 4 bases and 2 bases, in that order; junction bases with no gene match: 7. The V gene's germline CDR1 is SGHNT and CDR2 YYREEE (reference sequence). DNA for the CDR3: TGTGCCAGCAGCCGTGGACTAGCCGGGCAAGAGACCCAGTACTTC. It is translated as CASSRGLAGQETQYF.

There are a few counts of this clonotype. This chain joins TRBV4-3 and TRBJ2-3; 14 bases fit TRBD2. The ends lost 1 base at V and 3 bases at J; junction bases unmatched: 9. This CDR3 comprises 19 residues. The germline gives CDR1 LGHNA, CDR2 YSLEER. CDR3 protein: CASSQVGLAGGLGTDTQYF. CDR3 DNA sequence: TGCGCCAGCAGCCAAGTAGGACTAGCGGGGGGTCTCGGAACAGATACGCAGTATTTT.

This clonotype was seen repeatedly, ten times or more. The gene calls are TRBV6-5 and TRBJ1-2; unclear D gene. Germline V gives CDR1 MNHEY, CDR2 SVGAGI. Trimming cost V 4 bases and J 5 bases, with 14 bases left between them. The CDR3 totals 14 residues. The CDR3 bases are TGTGCCAGCAGTTTGCTAACACCGGAATATGGCTACACCTTC. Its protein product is CASSLLTPEYGYTF.

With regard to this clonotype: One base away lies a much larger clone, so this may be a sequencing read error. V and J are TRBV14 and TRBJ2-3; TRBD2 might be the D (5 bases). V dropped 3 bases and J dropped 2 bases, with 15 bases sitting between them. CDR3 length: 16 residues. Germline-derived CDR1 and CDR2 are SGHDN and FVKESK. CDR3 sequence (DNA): TGTGCCAGCAGCCAGGAGGACCCCTCCTACACAGATACGCAGTATTTT. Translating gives CASSQEDPSYTDTQYF.

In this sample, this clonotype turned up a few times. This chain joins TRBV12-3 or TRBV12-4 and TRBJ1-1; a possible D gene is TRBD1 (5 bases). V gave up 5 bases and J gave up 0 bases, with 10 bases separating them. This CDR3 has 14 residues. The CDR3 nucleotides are TGTGCCAGCAGTAACGACAGAATGAACACTGAAGCTTTCTTT. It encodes CASSNDRMNTEAFF.

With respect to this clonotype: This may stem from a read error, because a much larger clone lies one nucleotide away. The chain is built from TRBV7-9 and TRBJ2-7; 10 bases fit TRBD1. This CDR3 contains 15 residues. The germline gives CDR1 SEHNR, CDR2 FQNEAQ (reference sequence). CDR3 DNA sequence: TGTGCCAGCAGCATATCCGGGACAGGGGACTACGATCAGTACTTC. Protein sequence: CASSISGTGDYDQYF.